A selection of T cell receptor beta chains follows, all from one sample in a study of T cell repertoires in ileal Crohn's disease. TCRdb's table, derived via immunoSEQ multiplex PCR, lists solely in-frame clones and lacks some. The sample lists about 3,000 clones, 86% occurring once. Sequencing was carried out using ileal tissue. The receptors come from an adult with Crohn's disease. CDR3s include the opening cysteine and the closing phenylalanine or tryptophan.

V gene	J gene	CDR3 protein
TRBV2	TRBJ2-3	CASSQGGFTDTQYF
TRBV7-9	TRBJ2-3	CASSIQRGGSTDTQYF
TRBV29-1	TRBJ1-3	CSVDTGDQNTIYF
TRBV28	TRBJ2-6	CASSRRAGGAGANVLTF
TRBV10-3	TRBJ1-5	CASEDTGGNQPQHF
TRBV19	TRBJ2-7	CASSKGISYEQYF
TRBV5-4	TRBJ1-5	CASSPDVGSNQPQHF
TRBV7-2	TRBJ2-4	CASSMGLAGTSGIQYF
TRBV6-7	TRBJ2-5	CASSAMTQYF
TRBV6-4	TRBJ2-3	CASSDGQNTDTQYF
TRBV6-5	TRBJ1-1	CASSLDMNTEAFF
TRBV6-1	TRBJ2-3	CASSDGAGRGTDTQYF
TRBV10-1	TRBJ1-2	CADLGRGLYGYTF
TRBV7-8	TRBJ2-2	CASSLGSSGITGELFF
TRBV6-1	TRBJ1-6	CASSAGQGASPLHF
TRBV5-1	TRBJ2-1	CASSLLTGGLDEQFF
TRBV9	TRBJ2-5	CASSVGPSGLEETQYF
TRBV19	TRBJ2-5	CASSTGTGNGLETQYF
TRBV5-1	TRBJ1-2	CASSLGQGNNYGYTF
TRBV28	TRBJ1-3	CASSLFGQGASGNTIYF
TRBV6-1	TRBJ2-7	CASSGSGGDTYEQYF
TRBV9	TRBJ2-1	CASSVGAGGPRDEQFF
TRBV28	TRBJ1-4	CASSPRRYYEKLFF
TRBV19	TRBJ1-5	CASGPGGNNQPQHF
TRBV18	TRBJ1-1	CASSPLQGEAFF
TRBV5-1	TRBJ1-2	CASSEPMGANYGYTF
TRBV4-1	TRBJ2-3	CASSLVDDSTDTQYF
TRBV5-4	TRBJ1-6	CASSLATSNSPLHF
TRBV5-1	TRBJ2-1	CASSLGDTRDEQFF
TRBV10-2	TRBJ2-1	CASSGLAVPQFF
TRBV5-1	TRBJ2-1	CASSLQDYNEQFF
TRBV11-2	TRBJ1-2	CASSLDHGTAYGYTF
TRBV19	TRBJ1-2	CASRKGDYGYTF
TRBV5-1	TRBJ2-7	CASSAGQVAVYEQYF
TRBV4-2	TRBJ1-1	CASSQDLTGALNTEAFF
TRBV19	TRBJ1-3	CASSIQGSSSGNTIYF
TRBV7-9	TRBJ2-1	CASSRIAGPNEQFF
TRBV6-1	TRBJ1-1	CASSEWGKDTEAFF
TRBV6-5	TRBJ2-7	CASSYILTSYEQYF
TRBV6-5	TRBJ2-1	CASSYSAGWRNEQFF
TRBV5-1	TRBJ2-7	CASSLGGQQTYEQYF
TRBV14	TRBJ1-1	CASSALNLRVDRNRVNTEAFF
TRBV10-3	TRBJ2-2	CAISESPTSGTPLGTGELFF
TRBV25-1	TRBJ1-2	CASSDTGGLYGYTF
TRBV9	TRBJ2-3	CASSVGTSGSTDTQYF
TRBV7-2	TRBJ2-7	CASSSQLAGTYEQYF